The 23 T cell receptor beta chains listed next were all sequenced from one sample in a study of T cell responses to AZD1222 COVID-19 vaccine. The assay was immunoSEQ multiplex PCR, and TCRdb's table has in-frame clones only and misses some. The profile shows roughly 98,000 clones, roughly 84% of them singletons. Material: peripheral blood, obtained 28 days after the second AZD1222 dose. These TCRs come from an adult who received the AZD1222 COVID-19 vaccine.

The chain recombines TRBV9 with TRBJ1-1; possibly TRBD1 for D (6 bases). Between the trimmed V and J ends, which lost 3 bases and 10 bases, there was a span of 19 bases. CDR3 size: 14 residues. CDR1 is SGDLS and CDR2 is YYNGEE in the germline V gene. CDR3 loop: CASSEETGLRPAFF. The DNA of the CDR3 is TGTGCCAGCAGCGAAGAAACAGGGTTACGGCCAGCTTTCTTT.

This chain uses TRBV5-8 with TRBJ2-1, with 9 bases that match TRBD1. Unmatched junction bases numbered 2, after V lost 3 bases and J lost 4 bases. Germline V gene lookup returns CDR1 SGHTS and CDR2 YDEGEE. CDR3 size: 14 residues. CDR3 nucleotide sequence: TGTGCCAGCAGCTCCGGACAGGGGTACAATGAGCAGTTCTTC. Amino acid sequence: CASSSGQGYNEQFF.

DNA of the CDR3: TGCAGCGTGGGCGGTTTTCGGGGGGGGAAACTGTTTTTT. This gives the protein CSVGGFRGGKLFF. The genes are TRBV29-1 and TRBJ1-4, with D tentatively TRBD1 (5 bases). This CDR3 has 13 amino acids. CDR1 and CDR2 from the germline V gene are SQVTM and ANQGSEA. Trimming cost V 6 bases and J 11 bases, with 19 bases left between them.

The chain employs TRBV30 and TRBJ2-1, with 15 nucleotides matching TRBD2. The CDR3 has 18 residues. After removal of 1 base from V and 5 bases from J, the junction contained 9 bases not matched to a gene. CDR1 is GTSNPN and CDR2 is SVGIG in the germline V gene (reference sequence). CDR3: CAWSGGTSGRTLNNEQFF. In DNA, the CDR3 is TGTGCCTGGAGTGGAGGGACTAGCGGGAGGACCCTTAACAATGAGCAGTTCTTC. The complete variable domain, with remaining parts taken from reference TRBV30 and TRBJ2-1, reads SQTIHQWPATLVQPVGSPLSLECTVEGTSNPNLYWYRQAAGRGLQLLFYSVGIGQISSEVPQNLSASRPQDRQFILSSKKLLLSDSGFYLCAWSGGTSGRTLNNEQFFGPGTRLTVL.

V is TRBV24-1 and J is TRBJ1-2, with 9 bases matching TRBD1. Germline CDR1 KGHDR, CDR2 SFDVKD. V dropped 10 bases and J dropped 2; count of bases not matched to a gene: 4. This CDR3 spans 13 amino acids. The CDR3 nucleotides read TGTGCCACACGACAGGGGGAGAACTATGGCTACACCTTC. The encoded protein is CATRQGENYGYTF.

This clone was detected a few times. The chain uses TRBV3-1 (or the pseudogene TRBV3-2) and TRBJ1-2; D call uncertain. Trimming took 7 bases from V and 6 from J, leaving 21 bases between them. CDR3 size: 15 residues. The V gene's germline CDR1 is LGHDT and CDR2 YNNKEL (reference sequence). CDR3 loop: CASTPFNPPLNGYTF. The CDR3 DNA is TGTGCCAGCACCCCCTTCAACCCCCCTCTCAATGGCTACACCTTC.

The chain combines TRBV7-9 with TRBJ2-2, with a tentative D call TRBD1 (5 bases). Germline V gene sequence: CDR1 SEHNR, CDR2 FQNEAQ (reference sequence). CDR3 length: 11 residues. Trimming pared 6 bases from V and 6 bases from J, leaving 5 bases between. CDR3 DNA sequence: TGTGCCAGCAGAGGGGCCGGGGAGCTGTTTTTT. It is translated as CASRGAGELFF.

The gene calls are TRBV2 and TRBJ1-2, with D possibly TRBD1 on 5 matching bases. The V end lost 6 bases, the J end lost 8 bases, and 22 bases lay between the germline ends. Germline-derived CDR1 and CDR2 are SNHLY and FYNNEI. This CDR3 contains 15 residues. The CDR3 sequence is CASRVRDPYNLGYTF. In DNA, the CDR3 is TGTGCCAGCAGAGTCCGGGACCCTTACAACCTGGGCTACACCTTC.

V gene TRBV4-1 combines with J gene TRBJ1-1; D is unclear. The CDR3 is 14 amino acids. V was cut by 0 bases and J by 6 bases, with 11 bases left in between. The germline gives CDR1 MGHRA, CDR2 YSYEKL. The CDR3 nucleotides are TGCGCCAGCAGCCAAGATCCGGGATCGGCTGAAGCTTTCTTT. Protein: CASSQDPGSAEAFF.

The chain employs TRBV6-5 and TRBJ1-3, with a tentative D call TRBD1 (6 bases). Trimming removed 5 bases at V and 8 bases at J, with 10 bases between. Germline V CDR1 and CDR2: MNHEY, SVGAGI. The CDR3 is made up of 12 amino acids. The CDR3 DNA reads TGTGCCAGCAGTACCTCAGGGGACACCATATATTTT. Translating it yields CASSTSGDTIYF.

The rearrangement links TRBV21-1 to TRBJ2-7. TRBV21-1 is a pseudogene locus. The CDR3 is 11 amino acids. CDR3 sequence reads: CASSKGYEQYF. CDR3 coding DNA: TGTGCCAGCAGCAAAGGATACGAGCAGTACTTC.

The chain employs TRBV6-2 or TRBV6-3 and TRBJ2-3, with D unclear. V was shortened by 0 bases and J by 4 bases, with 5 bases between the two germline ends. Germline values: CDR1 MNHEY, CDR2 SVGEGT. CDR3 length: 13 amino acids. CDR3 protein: CASSYSMSDTQYF. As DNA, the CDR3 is TGTGCCAGCAGTTACTCGATGTCAGATACGCAGTATTTT.

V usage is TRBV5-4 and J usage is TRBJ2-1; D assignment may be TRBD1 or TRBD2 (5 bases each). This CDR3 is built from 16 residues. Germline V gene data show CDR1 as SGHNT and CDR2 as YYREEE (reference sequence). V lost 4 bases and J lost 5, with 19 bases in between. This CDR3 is CASSPGPGQFNNEQFF. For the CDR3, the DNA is TGTGCCAGCAGCCCGGGCCCGGGGCAATTCAACAATGAGCAGTTCTTC.

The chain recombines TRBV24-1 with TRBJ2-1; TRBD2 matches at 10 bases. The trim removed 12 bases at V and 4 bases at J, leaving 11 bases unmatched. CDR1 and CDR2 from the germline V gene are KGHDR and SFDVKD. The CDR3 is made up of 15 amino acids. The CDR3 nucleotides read TGTGCCTCCAAGAGGGGGACTAGCGCATACAATGAGCAGTTCTTC. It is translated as CASKRGTSAYNEQFF.

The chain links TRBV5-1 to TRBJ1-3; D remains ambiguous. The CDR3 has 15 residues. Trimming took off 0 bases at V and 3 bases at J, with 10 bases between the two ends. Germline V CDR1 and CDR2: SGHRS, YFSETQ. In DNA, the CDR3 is TGCGCCAGCAGCTTGGGCGCAGGTCGTGGAAACACCATATATTTT. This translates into CASSLGAGRGNTIYF.

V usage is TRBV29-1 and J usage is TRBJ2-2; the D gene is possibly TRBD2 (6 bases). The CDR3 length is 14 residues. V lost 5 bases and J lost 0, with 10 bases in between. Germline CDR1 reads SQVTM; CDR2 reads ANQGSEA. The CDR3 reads CSVSAGPNTGELFF. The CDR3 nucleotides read TGCAGCGTTTCGGCGGGACCGAACACCGGGGAGCTGTTTTTT.

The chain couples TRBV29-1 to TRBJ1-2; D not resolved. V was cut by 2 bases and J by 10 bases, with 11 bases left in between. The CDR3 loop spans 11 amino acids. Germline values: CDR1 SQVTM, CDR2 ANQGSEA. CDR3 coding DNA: TGCAGCGTTGAACGGTCTGAAACCTACACCTTC. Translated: CSVERSETYTF.

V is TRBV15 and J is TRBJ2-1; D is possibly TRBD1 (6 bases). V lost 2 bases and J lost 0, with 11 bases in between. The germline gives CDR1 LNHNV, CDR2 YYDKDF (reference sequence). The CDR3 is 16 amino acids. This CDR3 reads CATSRYGQTSYNEQFF. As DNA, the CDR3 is TGTGCCACCAGCAGATATGGACAGACCTCCTACAATGAGCAGTTCTTC.

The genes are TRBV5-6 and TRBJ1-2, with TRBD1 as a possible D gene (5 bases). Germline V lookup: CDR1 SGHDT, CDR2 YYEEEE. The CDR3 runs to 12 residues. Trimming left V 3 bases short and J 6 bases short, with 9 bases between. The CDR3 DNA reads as TGTGCCAGCAGCTGGGGGGTCGATGGCTACACCTTC. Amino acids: CASSWGVDGYTF.

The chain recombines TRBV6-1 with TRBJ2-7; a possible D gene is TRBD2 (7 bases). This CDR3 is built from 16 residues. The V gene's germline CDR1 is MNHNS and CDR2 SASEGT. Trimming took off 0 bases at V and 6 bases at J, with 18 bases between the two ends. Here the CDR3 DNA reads TGTGCCAGCAGTGAAGCGGGGGGGACAACTTACCCCGAGCAGTACTTC. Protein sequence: CASSEAGGTTYPEQYF.

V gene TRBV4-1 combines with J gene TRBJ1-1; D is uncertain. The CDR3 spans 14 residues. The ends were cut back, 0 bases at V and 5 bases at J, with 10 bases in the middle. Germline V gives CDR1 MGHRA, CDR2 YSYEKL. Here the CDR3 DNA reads TGCGCCAGCAGCCAAGATGGCAGAGGAACTGAAGCTTTCTTT. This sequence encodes CASSQDGRGTEAFF.

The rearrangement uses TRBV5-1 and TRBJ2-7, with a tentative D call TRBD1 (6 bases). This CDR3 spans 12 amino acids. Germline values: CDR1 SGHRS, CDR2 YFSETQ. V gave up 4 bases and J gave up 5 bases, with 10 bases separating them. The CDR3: CASSASGDEQYF. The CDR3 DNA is TGCGCCAGCAGCGCCTCAGGGGACGAGCAGTACTTC.

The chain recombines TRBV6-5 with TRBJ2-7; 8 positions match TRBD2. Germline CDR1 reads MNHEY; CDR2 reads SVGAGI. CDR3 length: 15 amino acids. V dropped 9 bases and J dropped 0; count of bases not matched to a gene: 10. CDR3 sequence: CASRRTGGLSYEQYF. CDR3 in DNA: TGTGCCAGTAGGAGGACGGGGGGGCTCTCCTACGAGCAGTACTTC.